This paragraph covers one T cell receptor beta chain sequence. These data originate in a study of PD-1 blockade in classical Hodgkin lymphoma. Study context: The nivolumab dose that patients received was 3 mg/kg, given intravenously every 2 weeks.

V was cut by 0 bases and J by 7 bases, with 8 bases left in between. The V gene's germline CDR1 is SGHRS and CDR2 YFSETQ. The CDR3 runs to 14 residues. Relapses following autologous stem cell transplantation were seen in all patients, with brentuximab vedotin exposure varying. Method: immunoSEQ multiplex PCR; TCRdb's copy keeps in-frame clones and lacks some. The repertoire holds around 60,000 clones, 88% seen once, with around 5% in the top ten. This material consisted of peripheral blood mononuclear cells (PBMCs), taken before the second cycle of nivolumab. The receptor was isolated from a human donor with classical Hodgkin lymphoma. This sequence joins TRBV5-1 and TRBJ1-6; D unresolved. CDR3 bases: TGCGCCAGCAGCTTGGTACCGGGGAATTCACCCCTCCACTTT. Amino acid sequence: CASSLVPGNSPLHF.